The sequence of this T cell receptor (beta chain) was determined in a study of immune characterization of retroperitoneal liposarcoma. Trimming at V came to 4 bases and at J to 4 bases, leaving 3 bases not matched to a gene. Germline values: CDR1 SGHTA, CDR2 FQGNSA. The length of the CDR3 is 14 residues. Using its own MiXCR run on the PCR reads, TCRdb lists one record per CDR3 protein. This sample has about 1,600 distinct CDR3 sequences; more than 45% occur once, and the top ten carry roughly a third. The chain joins TRBV7-2 to TRBJ2-5, with TRBD2 identical over 10 bases. The sample comprised tumor tissue. The TCR originated in a female donor with retroperitoneal liposarcoma. DNA of the CDR3: TGTGCCAGCAGCTCTAGCGGGAGCAGAGAGACCCAGTACTTC. The encoded protein is CASSSSGSRETQYF. Full variable domain (missing parts from reference TRBV7-2 and TRBJ2-5): GAGVSQSPSNKVTEKGKDVELRCDPISGHTALYWYRQSLGQGLEFLIYFQGNSAPDKSGLPSDRFSAERTGGSVSTLTIQRTQQEDSAVYLCASSSSGSRETQYFGPGTRLLVL.